The 19 T cell receptor beta chains below come from one sample, sequenced in a study of blood T cell repertoires in COVID-19. Some clones are missing from TCRdb's copy, which holds only in-frame ones; the method was immunoSEQ multiplex PCR. The sample lists about 200,000 clones, roughly four fifths occurring once. Sequences were obtained from peripheral blood. Receptor source: a woman between 65 and 79 years old with COVID-19, enrolled during active disease.

The chain has TRBV5-8 and TRBJ2-1; TRBD1 matches 9 bases. The germline CDR1 and CDR2 sequences are SGHTS and YDEGEE. V shed 0 bases, J shed 11 bases, and the junction held 15 bases outside the gene matches. This CDR3 has 17 amino acids. As DNA, the CDR3 is TGTGCCAGCAGCTTGGTGGCCGGGACAGGGTCCACCACTAAGCAGTTCTTC. Amino acids: CASSLVAGTGSTTKQFF.

This clone was detected once. The V and J genes are TRBV6-5 and TRBJ2-1, with TRBD1 matching 8 bases. Trimming removed 0 bases from V and 4 bases from J; junction bases left unmatched: 5. The CDR3 spans 16 residues. Germline V CDR1 and CDR2: MNHEY, SVGAGI. In DNA form, the CDR3 reads TGTGCCAGCAGTTACTCCCGGACAGGGTCTTACAATGAGCAGTTCTTC. This sequence encodes CASSYSRTGSYNEQFF.

The CDR3 coding sequence is TGTGCCATCAGACAGGGCCCCCAAGACGAGCAGTACTTC. Residues: CAIRQGPQDEQYF. This chain connects TRBV24-1 to TRBJ2-7; 7 bases are a match to TRBD1. The CDR3 runs to 13 residues. Per the germline V gene, CDR1 is KGHDR and CDR2 is SFDVKD. With 11 bases clipped from V and 5 bases from J, the junction kept 11 bases outside the gene matches.

V gene TRBV5-1 combines with J gene TRBJ1-3; D unclear. The CDR3 length is 14 residues. Germline V CDR1 and CDR2: SGHRS, YFSETQ. Trimming took 4 bases from V and 1 from J, leaving 9 bases between them. CDR3 protein: CASSPRESGNTIYF. The CDR3 DNA sequence: TGCGCCAGCAGCCCCCGGGAATCTGGAAACACCATATATTTT.

The genes are TRBV12-3 or TRBV12-4 and TRBJ2-1, with TRBD1 as a possible D gene (6 bases). V lost 3 bases and J lost 8, with 11 bases in between. CDR3 length: 13 amino acids. CDR3 region: CASSFLGADEQFF. Written as DNA, the CDR3 is TGTGCCAGCAGTTTTTTGGGGGCGGATGAGCAGTTCTTC.

The rearrangement joins TRBV10-3 to TRBJ1-3, with TRBD1 matching over 7 bases. The CDR3 is made up of 16 amino acids. Germline V gene data show CDR1 as ENHRY and CDR2 as SYGVKD. The V and J ends lost 0 bases and 4 bases, in that order; junction bases with no gene match: 6. CDR3 sequence reads: CAISESTGTAGNTIYF. DNA for the CDR3: TGTGCCATCAGTGAGTCGACAGGGACAGCAGGAAACACCATATATTTT.

The chain combines TRBV21-1 with TRBJ1-1; the listed D gene, TRBD1, was not tested against the DNA. TRBV21-1 is listed as a pseudogene. CDR3 size: 17 residues. The CDR3 DNA reads as TGTGCCAGCAGCAAAAACCTCCGGGGACAGGGCGTTTCTGAAGCTTTCTTT. Protein product: CASSKNLRGQGVSEAFF.

Turning to this clone: This specimen includes other DNA sequences encoding the same CDR3. The genes are TRBV5-1 and TRBJ2-7; possibly TRBD1 for D (6 bases). The germline V gene has CDR1 SGHRS and CDR2 YFSETQ. CDR3 length: 12 residues. V lost 3 bases, J lost 4 bases, and 8 bases lay in between. As DNA, the CDR3 is TGCGCCAGCAGCTCGCAGGGGTACGAGCAGTACTTC. Translating it yields CASSSQGYEQYF.

This CDR3 reads CASSQGSYNSPLHF. The CDR3 region has the DNA TGTGCCAGCAGTCAGGGGTCCTATAATTCACCCCTCCACTTT. The chain recombines TRBV25-1 with TRBJ1-6, with D tentatively TRBD1 (6 bases). The CDR3 length is 14 residues. The V gene lost 5 bases and the J gene lost 1 base, with 6 bases spanning the gap. Germline CDR1 is MGHDK and CDR2 is SYGVNS. The full variable domain, in which reference TRBV25-1 and TRBJ1-6 provide the parts outside the CDR3, is EADIYQTPRYLVIGTGKKITLECSQTMGHDKMYWYQQDPGMELHLIHYSYGVNSTEKGDLSSESTVSRIRTEHFPLTLESARPSHTSQYLCASSQGSYNSPLHFGNGTRLTVT.

The rearrangement links TRBV19 to TRBJ1-5; possible D gene TRBD1, 5 bases. The germline V and J ends were trimmed by 6 bases and 0 bases, with 15 bases remaining between them. Germline V gene lookup returns CDR1 LNHDA and CDR2 SQIVND (reference sequence). This CDR3 has 16 residues. The CDR3 sequence: CASSHRYDSSNQPQHF. CDR3 sequence (DNA): TGTGCCAGTAGCCACAGGTACGACAGTAGCAATCAGCCCCAGCATTTT.

The chain couples TRBV27 to TRBJ1-4; 7 bases are a match to TRBD1. Per the germline V gene, CDR1 is MNHEY and CDR2 is SMNVEV (reference sequence). With 3 bases clipped from V and 6 bases from J, the junction kept 4 bases outside the gene matches. CDR3 length: 14 amino acids. CDR3 sequence: CASSLDGTDEKLFF. CDR3 coding DNA: TGTGCCAGCAGTTTGGATGGGACAGATGAAAAACTGTTTTTT.

The chain combines TRBV27 with TRBJ2-3; D perhaps matches TRBD2 (6 bases). CDR1 and CDR2 (germline): MNHEY, SMNVEV (reference sequence). This CDR3 region has 16 residues. Trimming shortened V by 2 bases and J by 1 base, and 13 bases separated the two germline ends. This CDR3 reads CASSLMGGKGTDTQYF. The CDR3 DNA is TGTGCCAGCAGTTTAATGGGCGGGAAGGGCACAGATACGCAGTATTTT.

This clone was detected only a few times. The gene calls are TRBV6-1 and TRBJ2-3, with D unresolved. CDR3 length equals 15 residues. Trimming took off 0 bases at V and 4 bases at J, with 11 bases between the two ends. Per the germline V gene, CDR1 is MNHNS and CDR2 is SASEGT. Here the CDR3 reads CASSEAGGRSDTQYF. The CDR3 DNA follows: TGTGCCAGCAGTGAAGCAGGCGGCAGATCAGATACGCAGTATTTT.

The V gene is TRBV7-2, the J gene TRBJ1-1, with TRBD1 identical over 9 bases. Looked up from germline, CDR1 is SGHTA and CDR2 is FQGNSA. J was trimmed by 4 bases and V by 1 base; bases with no gene match: 4. This CDR3 has 15 residues. CDR3 sequence (DNA): TGTGCCAGCAGCTTAGTCACGACAGGGGGCACTGAAGCTTTCTTT. Amino acids: CASSLVTTGGTEAFF.

This sequence joins TRBV7-2 and TRBJ2-5; the D is unclear. V was trimmed by 6 bases and J by 2 bases, leaving 16 bases between them. The CDR3 runs to 15 residues. Germline CDR1 SGHTA, CDR2 FQGNSA. The CDR3 coding sequence is TGTGCCAGCAGTAGAAGTGGTAGCAGTCAAGAGACCCAGTACTTC. Its translation: CASSRSGSSQETQYF.

This chain links TRBV5-4 with TRBJ1-2, with D perhaps TRBD1 (5 bases). This CDR3 has 14 residues. Trimming shortened V by 4 bases and J by 2 bases, and 12 bases separated the two germline ends. The germline CDR1 and CDR2 sequences are SGHNT and YYREEE (reference sequence). Here the CDR3 DNA reads TGTGCCAGCAGCCGCGGGGACGGAAACTATGGCTACACCTTC. Protein product: CASSRGDGNYGYTF.

The chain combines TRBV2 with TRBJ1-2; 7 bases fit TRBD1. This CDR3 is 12 amino acids long. The germline V gene has CDR1 SNHLY and CDR2 FYNNEI. Trimming took 7 bases from V and 5 from J; bases not matched to a gene: 4. CDR3 nucleotide sequence: TGTGCCAGCACCCCGACAGGGTATGGCTACACCTTC. It encodes CASTPTGYGYTF.

The chain carries TRBV30 and TRBJ2-1; D gene unclear. CDR1 and CDR2 (germline): GTSNPN, SVGIG (reference sequence). V lost 4 bases, J lost 7 bases, and 8 bases lay in between. This CDR3 is built from 11 residues. The CDR3 nucleotides are TGTGCCTGGACCGTACGGAATGAGCAGTTCTTC. Its protein product is CAWTVRNEQFF.

This clone was picked up a small number of times. The chain carries TRBV2 and TRBJ1-4, with D maybe TRBD1 (6 bases). The CDR3 is 14 amino acids. V gave up 6 bases and J gave up 11 bases, with 19 bases separating them. Germline V gives CDR1 SNHLY, CDR2 FYNNEI. CDR3 DNA: TGTGCCAGCAGGCAGGGGCCCCCAGATGGGAAACTGTTTTTT. Its translation is CASRQGPPDGKLFF.